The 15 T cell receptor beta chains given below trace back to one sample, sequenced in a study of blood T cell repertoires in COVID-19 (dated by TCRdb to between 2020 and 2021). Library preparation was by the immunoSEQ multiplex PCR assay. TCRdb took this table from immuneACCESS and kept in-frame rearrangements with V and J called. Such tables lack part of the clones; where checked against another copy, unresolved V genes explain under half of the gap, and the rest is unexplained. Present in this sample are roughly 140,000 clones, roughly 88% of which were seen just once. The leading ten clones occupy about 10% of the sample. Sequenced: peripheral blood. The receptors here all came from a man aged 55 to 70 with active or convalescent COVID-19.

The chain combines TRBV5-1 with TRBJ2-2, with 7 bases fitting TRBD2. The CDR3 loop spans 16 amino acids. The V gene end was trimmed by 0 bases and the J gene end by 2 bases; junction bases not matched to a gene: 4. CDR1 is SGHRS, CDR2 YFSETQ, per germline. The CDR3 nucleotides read TGCGCCAGCAGCTTGGACGGGGGGAGTAACACCGGGGAGCTGTTTTTT. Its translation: CASSLDGGSNTGELFF.

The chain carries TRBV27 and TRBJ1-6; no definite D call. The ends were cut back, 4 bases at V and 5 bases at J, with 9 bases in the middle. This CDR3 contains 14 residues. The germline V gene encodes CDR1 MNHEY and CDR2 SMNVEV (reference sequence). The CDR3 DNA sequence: TGTGCCAGCAGTTCCCGTCCGGATAATTCACCCCTCCACTTT. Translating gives CASSSRPDNSPLHF.

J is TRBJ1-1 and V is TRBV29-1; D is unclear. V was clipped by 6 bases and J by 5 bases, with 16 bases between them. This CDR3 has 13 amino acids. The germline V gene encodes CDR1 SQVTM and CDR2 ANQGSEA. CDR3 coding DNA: TGCAGCGTCCCCCCGAGCGGTCGGACTGAAGCTTTCTTT. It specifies CSVPPSGRTEAFF. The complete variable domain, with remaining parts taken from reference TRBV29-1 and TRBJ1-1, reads SAVISQKPSRDICQRGTSLTIQCQVDSQVTMMFWYRQQPGQSLTLIATANQGSEATYESGFVIDKFPISRPNLTFSTLTVSNMSPEDSSIYLCSVPPSGRTEAFFGQGTRLTVV.

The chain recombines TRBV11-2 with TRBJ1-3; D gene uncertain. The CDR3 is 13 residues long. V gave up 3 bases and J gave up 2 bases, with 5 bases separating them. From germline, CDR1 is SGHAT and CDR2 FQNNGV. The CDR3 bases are TGTGCCAGCAGCTTTTCTACTGGAAACACCATATATTTT. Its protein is CASSFSTGNTIYF.

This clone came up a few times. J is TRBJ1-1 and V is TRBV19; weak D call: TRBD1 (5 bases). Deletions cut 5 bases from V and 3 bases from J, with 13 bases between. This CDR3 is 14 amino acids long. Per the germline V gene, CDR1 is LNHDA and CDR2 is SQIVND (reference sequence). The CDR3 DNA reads TGTGCCAGTAGTTCGGGGGGTGGGTACACTGAAGCTTTCTTT. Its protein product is CASSSGGGYTEAFF.

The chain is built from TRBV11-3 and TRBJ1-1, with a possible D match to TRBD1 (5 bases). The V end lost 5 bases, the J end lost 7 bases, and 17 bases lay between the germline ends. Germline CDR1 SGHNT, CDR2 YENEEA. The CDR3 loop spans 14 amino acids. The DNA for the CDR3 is TGTGCCAGCAGCATTCTCAGGCTGCAGGGTGAAGCTTTCTTT. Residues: CASSILRLQGEAFF. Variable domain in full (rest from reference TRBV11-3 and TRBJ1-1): EAGVVQSPRYKIIEKKQPVAFWCNPISGHNTLYWYLQNLGQGPELLIRYENEEAVDDSQLPKDRFSAERLKGVDSTLKIQPAELGDSAVYLCASSILRLQGEAFFGQGTRLTVV.

The CDR3, as DNA: TGTGCCAGCAGCCCATCACCCGGCAGGGTCGGTTCACCCCTCCACTTT. Translated, it gives CASSPSPGRVGSPLHF. The rearrangement links TRBV6-2 or TRBV6-3 to TRBJ1-6; possibly TRBD1 for D (5 bases). The germline gives CDR1 MNHEY, CDR2 SVGEGT. V was trimmed by 6 bases and J by 9 bases, leaving 21 bases between them. This CDR3 has 16 residues.

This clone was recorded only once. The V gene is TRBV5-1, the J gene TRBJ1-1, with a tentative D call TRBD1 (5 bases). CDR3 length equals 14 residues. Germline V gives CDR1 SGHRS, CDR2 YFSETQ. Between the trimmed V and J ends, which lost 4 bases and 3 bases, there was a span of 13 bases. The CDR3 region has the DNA TGCGCCAGCAGCCCACGTCCGGGGGACACTGAAGCTTTCTTT. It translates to CASSPRPGDTEAFF.

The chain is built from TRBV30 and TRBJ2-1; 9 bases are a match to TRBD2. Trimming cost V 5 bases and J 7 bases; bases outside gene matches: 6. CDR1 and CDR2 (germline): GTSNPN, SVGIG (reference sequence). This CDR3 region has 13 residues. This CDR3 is CAWEAGGKNEQFF. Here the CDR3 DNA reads TGTGCCTGGGAAGCGGGAGGAAAGAATGAGCAGTTCTTC.

This chain's CDR3 is CASSMVRDALHNEQFF. In DNA form, the CDR3 reads TGTGCCAGTAGTATGGTCCGGGATGCCCTCCACAATGAGCAGTTCTTC. This rearrangement joins TRBV19 to TRBJ2-1; possibly TRBD2 for D (5 bases). The CDR3 spans 16 residues. Looked up from germline, CDR1 is LNHDA and CDR2 is SQIVND (reference sequence). V lost 3 bases and J 5 bases, leaving 17 bases between the germline ends.

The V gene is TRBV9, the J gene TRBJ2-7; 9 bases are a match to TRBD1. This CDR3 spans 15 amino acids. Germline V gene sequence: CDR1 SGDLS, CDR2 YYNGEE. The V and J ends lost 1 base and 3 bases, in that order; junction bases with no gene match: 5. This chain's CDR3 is CASSVWDRVGYEQYF. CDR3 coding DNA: TGTGCCAGCAGCGTATGGGACAGGGTGGGCTACGAGCAGTACTTC.

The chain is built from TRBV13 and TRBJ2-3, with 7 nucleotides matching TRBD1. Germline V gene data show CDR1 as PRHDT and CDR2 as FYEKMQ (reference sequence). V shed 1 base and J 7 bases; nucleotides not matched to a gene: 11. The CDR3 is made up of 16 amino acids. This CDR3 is CASSLVDGRGRHTQYF. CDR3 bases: TGTGCCAGCAGCTTAGTGGATGGCAGGGGGAGACATACGCAGTATTTT.

The CDR3 protein is CASSPGLAGAGELFF. The CDR3 DNA reads as TGTGCCAGCAGCCCGGGACTAGCGGGAGCCGGGGAGCTGTTTTTT. The rearrangement uses TRBV7-7 and TRBJ2-2; TRBD2 matches 14 bases. The CDR3 has 15 residues. Germline CDR1 SSHAT, CDR2 FNYEAQ (reference sequence). V was pared by 5 bases and J by 6 bases, with 2 bases of the junction left unmatched.

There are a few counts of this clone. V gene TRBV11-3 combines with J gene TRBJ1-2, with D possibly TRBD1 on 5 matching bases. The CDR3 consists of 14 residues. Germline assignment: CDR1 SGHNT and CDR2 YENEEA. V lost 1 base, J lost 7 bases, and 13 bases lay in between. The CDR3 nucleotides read TGTGCCAGCAGCTTAGCTGGTCAGGGAGGTGGCTACACCTTC. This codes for CASSLAGQGGGYTF. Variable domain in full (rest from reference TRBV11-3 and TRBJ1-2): EAGVVQSPRYKIIEKKQPVAFWCNPISGHNTLYWYLQNLGQGPELLIRYENEEAVDDSQLPKDRFSAERLKGVDSTLKIQPAELGDSAVYLCASSLAGQGGGYTFGSGTRLTVV.

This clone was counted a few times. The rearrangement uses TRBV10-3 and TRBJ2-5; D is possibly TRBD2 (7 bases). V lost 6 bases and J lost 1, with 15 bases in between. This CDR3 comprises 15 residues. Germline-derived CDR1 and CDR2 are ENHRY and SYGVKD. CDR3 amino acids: CAIRRGGMTQETQYF. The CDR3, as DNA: TGTGCCATCAGGAGGGGGGGAATGACCCAAGAGACCCAGTACTTC.